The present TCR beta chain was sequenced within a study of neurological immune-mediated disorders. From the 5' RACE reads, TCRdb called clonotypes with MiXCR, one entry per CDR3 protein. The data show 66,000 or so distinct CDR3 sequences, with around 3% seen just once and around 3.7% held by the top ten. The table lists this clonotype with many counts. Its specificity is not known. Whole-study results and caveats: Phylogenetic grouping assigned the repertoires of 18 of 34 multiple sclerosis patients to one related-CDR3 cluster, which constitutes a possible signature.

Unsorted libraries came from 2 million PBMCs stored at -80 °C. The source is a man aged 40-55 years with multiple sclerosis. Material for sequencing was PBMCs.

The CDR3 spells CASSYSRTQYF. The CDR3 region has the DNA TGTGCCAGCAGTTACTCGAGGACGCAGTATTTT. The genes are TRBV6-5 and TRBJ2-3, with D hard to call. In germline, CDR1 is MNHEY, CDR2 SVGAGI. The CDR3 is 11 amino acids. V was cut by 0 bases and J by 9 bases, with 4 bases left in between.